The clone carrying this T cell receptor (beta chain) was detected a few times. Its antigen is undetermined. Trimming took 6 bases from V and 0 from J; bases not matched to a gene: 5. Per the germline V gene, CDR1 is ENHRY and CDR2 is SYGVKD. The CDR3 has 15 residues. The sample originates from a study of response to subunit inactivated influenza vaccine. Whole-study findings and limits: Each seasonal flu vaccination may recruit only limited new T cells, authors suggested.

MiXCR, run by TCRdb on the RT-PCR reads, gives a single entry per CDR3 protein. The sample lists 500,000 to 600,000 distinct CDR3 sequences, under 9% occurring once. The sequence derives from a man aged 50-75 years who received an inactivated influenza vaccine. The sample was PBMCs from blood, taken about 24 months after vaccination. This chain joins TRBV10-3 and TRBJ1-3; 7 bases agree with TRBD1. CDR3 region: CAISPGQNSGNTIYF. The CDR3 coding sequence is TGTGCCATCAGCCCGGGACAGAACTCTGGAAACACCATATATTTT.